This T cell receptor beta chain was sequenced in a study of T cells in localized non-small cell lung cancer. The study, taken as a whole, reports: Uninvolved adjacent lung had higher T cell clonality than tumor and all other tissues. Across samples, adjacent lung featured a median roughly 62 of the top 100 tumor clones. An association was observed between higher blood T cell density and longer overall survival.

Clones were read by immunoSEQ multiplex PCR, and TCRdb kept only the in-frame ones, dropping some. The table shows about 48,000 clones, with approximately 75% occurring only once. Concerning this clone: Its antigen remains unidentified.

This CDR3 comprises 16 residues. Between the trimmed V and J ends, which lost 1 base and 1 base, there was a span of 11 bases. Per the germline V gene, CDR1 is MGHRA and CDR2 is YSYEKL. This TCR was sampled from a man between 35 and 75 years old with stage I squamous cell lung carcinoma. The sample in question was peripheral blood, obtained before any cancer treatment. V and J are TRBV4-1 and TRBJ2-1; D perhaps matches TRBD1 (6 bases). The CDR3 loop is CASSQVQGMSYNEQFF. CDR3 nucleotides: TGCGCCAGCAGCCAAGTCCAGGGGATGTCCTACAATGAGCAGTTCTTC.